This TCR beta chain emerged from a study of identical twins. Study results and limitations: It was cross-sectional statistical analysis, not following the same donors, that the conclusions relied on. Twin pairs' shared out-of-frame alpha sequences were enriched in low generation probability.

All of the donors were Caucasians in good health. Per germline, CDR1 MDHEN and CDR2 SYDVKM. The CDR3 consists of 21 residues. The J segment lost 0 bases and the V segment lost 5 bases, leaving 20 bases of the junction unmatched. TCRdb reprocessed the 5' RACE reads with MiXCR, giving one entry per CDR3 protein. The table lists hundreds of thousands of distinct CDR3 sequences, about 7.5% of them singletons. This clonotype was recorded a few times. Antigen: not known. Separately, the same data were catalogued under a study of yellow fever vaccine responses in identical twins.

Sequenced input: memory (CD45RO+) T cells sorted from blood. This receptor was obtained from a woman between 18 and 29 years old in good health. The V call is TRBV28, the J call TRBJ2-4, with 9 bases lining up with TRBD2. CDR3 nucleotides: TGTGCCAGCAGTCGCCGACCTAGCGGGACAGCCCCCTCCCAAGCCAAAAACATTCAGTACTTC. Translated: CASSRRPSGTAPSQAKNIQYF.